This T cell receptor (beta chain) originates from a study of blood T cells in healthy people across ages. Then a second PCR, running roughly 7 to 11 cycles, was carried out with a sample-barcoded 5' primer and a J-beta primer mix. Using its own MiXCR run on the 5' RACE reads, TCRdb lists one record per CDR3 protein. The table has about 1.1 million distinct CDR3 sequences, 35% to 40% seen once. Trimming removed 6 bases at V and 3 bases at J, with 14 bases between. CDR1 and CDR2 (germline): DFQATT, SNEGSKA (reference sequence). CDR3 length equals 13 residues. This clonotype was seen many times. The sequencing sample was made of blood. The TCR comes from a man between 18 and 29 years old in good health. The V call is TRBV20-1, the J call TRBJ1-2; D is perhaps TRBD1 (6 bases). CDR3 sequence: CSAAGQLDYGYTF. The CDR3 DNA sequence: TGCAGTGCCGCAGGACAGTTGGACTATGGCTACACCTTC.